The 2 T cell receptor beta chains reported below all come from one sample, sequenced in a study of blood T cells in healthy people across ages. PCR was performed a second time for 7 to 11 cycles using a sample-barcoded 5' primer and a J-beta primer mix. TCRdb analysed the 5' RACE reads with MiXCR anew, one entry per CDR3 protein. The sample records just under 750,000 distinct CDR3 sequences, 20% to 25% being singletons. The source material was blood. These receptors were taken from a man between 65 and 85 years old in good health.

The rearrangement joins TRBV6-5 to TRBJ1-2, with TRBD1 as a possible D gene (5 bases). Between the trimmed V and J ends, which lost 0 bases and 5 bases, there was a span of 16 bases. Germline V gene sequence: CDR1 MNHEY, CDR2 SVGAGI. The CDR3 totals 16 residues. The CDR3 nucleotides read TGTGCCAGCAGTTACTCTGCGGCAGGGCTCGGGTATGGCTACACCTTC. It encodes CASSYSAAGLGYGYTF.

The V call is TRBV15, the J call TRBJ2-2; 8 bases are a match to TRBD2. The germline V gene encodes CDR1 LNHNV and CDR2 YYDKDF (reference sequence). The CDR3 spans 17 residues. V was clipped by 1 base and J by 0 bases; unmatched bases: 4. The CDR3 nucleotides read TGTGCCACCAGCAGAGCTAGCGGGCCCGCGAACACCGGGGAGCTGTTTTTT. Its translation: CATSRASGPANTGELFF.